This paragraph covers one T cell receptor beta chain sequence. Its target is not known. This entry is derived from a study of CD8 T cells in Susac syndrome. There are 14 residues in the CDR3. Per the germline V gene, CDR1 is SGDLS and CDR2 is YYNGEE. Trimming took off 0 bases at V and 8 bases at J, with 12 bases between the two ends. Study-wide points: The study recognized that the number of individuals in its TCR sequencing and HLA analysis was relatively small.

cDNA came from roughly 0.53 to 1 ug RNA primed by random hexamers. Across 54 Vbeta and 13 Jbeta, immunoSEQ multiplex PCR amplified TCR beta CDR3. A single record per CDR3 protein comes from TCRdb applying MiXCR to the immunoSEQ multiplex PCR reads. The repertoire holds 180,000 or so distinct CDR3 sequences, with around 94% as singletons. The clonotype originates from a human donor in good health. Material for sequencing was CD4+ T cells from PBMCs. This chain joins TRBV9 and TRBJ2-1; tentatively, D is TRBD1 or TRBD2 (6 bases each). The CDR3 DNA reads TGTGCCAGCAGCGTAGGGGGGGCGAAGGATGAGCAGTTCTTC. Protein: CASSVGGAKDEQFF.